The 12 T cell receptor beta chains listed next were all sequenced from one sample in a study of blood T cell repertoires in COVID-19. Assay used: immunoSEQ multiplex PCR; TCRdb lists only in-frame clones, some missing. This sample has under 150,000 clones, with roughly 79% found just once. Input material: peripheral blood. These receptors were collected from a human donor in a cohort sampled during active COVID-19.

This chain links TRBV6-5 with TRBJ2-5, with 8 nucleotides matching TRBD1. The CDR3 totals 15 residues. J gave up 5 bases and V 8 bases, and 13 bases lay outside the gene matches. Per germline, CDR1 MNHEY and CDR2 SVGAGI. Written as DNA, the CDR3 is TGTGCCAGCGGATTATCACGGACAGGGTGGGAGACCCAGTACTTC. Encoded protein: CASGLSRTGWETQYF.

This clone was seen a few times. The CDR3 nucleotides are TGCGCCAGCAGCTCTGGGACAGGGGGCTACAATGAGCAGTTCTTC. This gives the protein CASSSGTGGYNEQFF. The chain is built from TRBV5-1 and TRBJ2-1, with 11 bases identical to TRBD1. Germline loops: CDR1 SGHRS, CDR2 YFSETQ. CDR3 length equals 15 residues. After removal of 3 bases from V and 3 bases from J, the junction contained 2 bases not matched to a gene.

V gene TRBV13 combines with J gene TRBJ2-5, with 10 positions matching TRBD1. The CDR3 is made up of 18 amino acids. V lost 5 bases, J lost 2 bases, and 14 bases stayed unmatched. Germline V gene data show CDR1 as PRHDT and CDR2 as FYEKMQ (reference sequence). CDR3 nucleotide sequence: TGTGCCAGCAGCGCAGACAGGGGGCTACCCGGGGTGCAAGAGACCCAGTACTTC. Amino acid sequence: CASSADRGLPGVQETQYF.

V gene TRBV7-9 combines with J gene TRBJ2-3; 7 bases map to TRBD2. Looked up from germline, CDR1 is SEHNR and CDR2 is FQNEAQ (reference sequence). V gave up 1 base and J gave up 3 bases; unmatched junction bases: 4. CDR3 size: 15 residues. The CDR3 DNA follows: TGTGCCAGCAGCTTAGGAAGCGGGGAGACAGATACGCAGTATTTT. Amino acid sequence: CASSLGSGETDTQYF.

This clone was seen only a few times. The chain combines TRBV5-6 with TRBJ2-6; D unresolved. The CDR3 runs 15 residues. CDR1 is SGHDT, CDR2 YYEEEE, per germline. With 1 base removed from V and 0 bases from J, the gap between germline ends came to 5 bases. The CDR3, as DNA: TGTGCCAGCAGCTTGAGACTCTCTGGGGCCAACGTCCTGACTTTC. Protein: CASSLRLSGANVLTF.

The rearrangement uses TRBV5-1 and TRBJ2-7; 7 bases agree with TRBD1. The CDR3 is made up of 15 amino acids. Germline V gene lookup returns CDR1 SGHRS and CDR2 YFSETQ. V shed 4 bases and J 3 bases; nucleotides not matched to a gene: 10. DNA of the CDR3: TGCGCCAGCAGCATATCAGACAGGGTACGCTACGAGCAGTACTTC. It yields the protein CASSISDRVRYEQYF.

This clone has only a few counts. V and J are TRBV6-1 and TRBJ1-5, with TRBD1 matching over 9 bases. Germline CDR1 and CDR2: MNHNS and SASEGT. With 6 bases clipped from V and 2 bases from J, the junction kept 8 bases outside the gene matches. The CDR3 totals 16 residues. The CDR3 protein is CASREQGAAGNQPQHF. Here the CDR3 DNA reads TGTGCCAGCAGAGAACAGGGGGCGGCGGGCAATCAGCCCCAGCATTTT.

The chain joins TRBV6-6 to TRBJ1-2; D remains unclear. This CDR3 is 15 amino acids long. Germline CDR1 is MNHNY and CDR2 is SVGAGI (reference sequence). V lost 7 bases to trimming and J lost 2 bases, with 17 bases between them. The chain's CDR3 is CASISRSTTNYGYTF. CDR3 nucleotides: TGTGCCAGCATCTCTCGTTCCACTACCAACTATGGCTACACCTTC.

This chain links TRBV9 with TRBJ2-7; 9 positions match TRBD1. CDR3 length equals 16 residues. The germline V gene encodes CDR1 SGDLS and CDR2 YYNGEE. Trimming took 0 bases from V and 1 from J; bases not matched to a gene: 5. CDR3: CASSVGQGDSSYEQYF. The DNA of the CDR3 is TGTGCCAGCAGCGTAGGACAGGGGGATTCATCCTACGAGCAGTACTTC.

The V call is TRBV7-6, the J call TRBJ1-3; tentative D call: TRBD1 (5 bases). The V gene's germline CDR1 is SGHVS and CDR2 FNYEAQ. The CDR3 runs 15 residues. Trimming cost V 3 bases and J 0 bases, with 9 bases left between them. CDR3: CASSLGRGSGNTIYF. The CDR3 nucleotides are TGTGCCAGCAGCTTGGGGAGGGGCTCTGGAAACACCATATATTTT.

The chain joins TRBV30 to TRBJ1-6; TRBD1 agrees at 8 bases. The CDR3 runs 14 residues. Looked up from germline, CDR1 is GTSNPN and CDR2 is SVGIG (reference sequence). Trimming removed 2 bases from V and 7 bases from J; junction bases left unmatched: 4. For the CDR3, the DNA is TGTGCCTGGAGTCGGGGACAGGACAATTCACCCCTCCACTTT. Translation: CAWSRGQDNSPLHF.

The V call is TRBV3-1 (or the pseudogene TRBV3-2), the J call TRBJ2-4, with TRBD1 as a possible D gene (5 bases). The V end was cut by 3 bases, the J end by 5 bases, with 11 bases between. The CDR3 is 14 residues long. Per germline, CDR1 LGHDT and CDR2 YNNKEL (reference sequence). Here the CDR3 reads CASSHHDRENIQYF. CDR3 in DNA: TGTGCCAGCAGCCACCACGACAGAGAAAACATTCAGTACTTC.